Listed here are 10 T cell receptor beta chains from one sample, sequenced in a study of cytomegalovirus exposure and HLA in healthy donors. The PCR employed 60 Vbeta primers together with 13 Jbeta primers. TCRdb keeps only in-frame clones here, not all; method: immunoSEQ multiplex PCR. Of some 210,000 clones detected, 78% appear once; the ten largest clones hold 3.5% to 4%. The source material was PBMCs. These receptors were obtained from a male donor in good health and CMV-seronegative.

The J gene is TRBJ2-1, the V gene TRBV19; D is ambiguous. Germline loops: CDR1 LNHDA, CDR2 SQIVND (reference sequence). This CDR3 contains 13 residues. With 7 bases removed from V and 4 bases from J, the gap between germline ends came to 11 bases. CDR3 nucleotides: TGTGCCAGTACCCCAGCGAGTTACAATGAGCAGTTCTTC. Protein product: CASTPASYNEQFF.

The rearrangement uses TRBV4-1 and TRBJ1-5; 7 bases line up with TRBD1. This CDR3 has 15 residues. J was trimmed by 5 bases and V by 3 bases; bases with no gene match: 7. Germline CDR1 is MGHRA and CDR2 is YSYEKL. CDR3 region: CASSQGQFLDQPQHF. CDR3 coding DNA: TGCGCCAGCAGCCAGGGACAGTTCTTGGATCAGCCCCAGCATTTT.

The V and J genes are TRBV5-1 and TRBJ2-7; tentative D call: TRBD2 (6 bases). Trimming removed 0 bases at V and 6 bases at J, with 13 bases between. Per germline, CDR1 SGHRS and CDR2 YFSETQ. CDR3 length: 14 residues. The DNA for the CDR3 is TGCGCCAGCAGCTTGGTGCCGGGAGCGGGCGAGCAGTACTTC. Translated, it gives CASSLVPGAGEQYF.

A word on this clone: This sample also contains other DNA sequences that code for the same CDR3. The rearrangement joins TRBV6-5 to TRBJ2-1, with TRBD1 matching over 8 bases. The germline CDR1 and CDR2 sequences are MNHEY and SVGAGI. This CDR3 is built from 14 residues. V gave up 6 bases and J gave up 5 bases; unmatched junction bases: 6. CDR3 DNA sequence: TGTGCCAGCAGACACGGGACAGGAAACAATGAGCAGTTCTTC. It is translated as CASRHGTGNNEQFF.

The V gene is TRBV7-2, the J gene TRBJ1-1; weak D call: TRBD1 (5 bases). Trimming took off 5 bases at V and 4 bases at J, with 14 bases between the two ends. CDR3 length: 14 amino acids. The germline CDR1 and CDR2 sequences are SGHTA and FQGNSA. Here the CDR3 DNA reads TGTGCCAGCAGCGCCGCAGGGTTAGGCACTGAAGCTTTCTTT. The encoded protein is CASSAAGLGTEAFF.

This rearrangement joins TRBV28 to TRBJ2-3; the match to TRBD1 covers 11 bases. The CDR3 consists of 15 residues. V dropped 6 bases and J dropped 5; count of bases not matched to a gene: 7. Germline V lookup: CDR1 MDHEN, CDR2 SYDVKM. The CDR3 is CASSSRDRGEDTQYF. The CDR3 bases are TGTGCCAGCAGCAGCCGGGACAGGGGGGAAGATACGCAGTATTTT.

The rearrangement uses TRBV28 and TRBJ2-5; possibly TRBD2 for D (6 bases). The V gene lost 4 bases and the J gene lost 5 bases, with 14 bases spanning the gap. The CDR3 contains 14 residues. In germline, CDR1 is MDHEN, CDR2 SYDVKM. CDR3 in amino acids: CASSSGGTVETQYF. The CDR3 bases are TGTGCCAGCAGTTCTGGGGGGACGGTTGAGACCCAGTACTTC.

The chain is built from TRBV6-1 and TRBJ2-3; possible D gene TRBD2, 6 bases. CDR3 length: 15 amino acids. Germline-derived CDR1 and CDR2 are MNHNS and SASEGT. V was pared by 4 bases and J by 0 bases, with 11 bases between. CDR3 region: CASSALALSTDTQYF. CDR3 DNA sequence: TGTGCCAGCAGTGCTCTAGCGTTAAGCACAGATACGCAGTATTTT.

The CDR3 reads CASLTTFQAYEQYF. The CDR3 region has the DNA TGTGCCAGCTTAACAACATTCCAGGCCTACGAGCAGTACTTC. The chain carries TRBV5-5 and TRBJ2-7; no definite D call. This CDR3 is built from 14 residues. V lost 7 bases to trimming and J lost 2 bases, with 16 bases between them. The germline gives CDR1 SGHKS, CDR2 YYEKEE (reference sequence).

The chain carries TRBV27 and TRBJ2-2; 8 bases are shared with TRBD2. The CDR3 totals 16 residues. Germline V gene lookup returns CDR1 MNHEY and CDR2 SMNVEV (reference sequence). Losses at the gene ends were 5 bases for V and 1 base for J; bases not matched to a gene: 6. The CDR3 protein is CASSPQTSENTGELFF. CDR3 DNA: TGTGCCAGCAGTCCCCAGACTAGCGAGAACACCGGGGAGCTGTTTTTT.